The entry below gives a single TCR beta chain sequence along with its context. Its antigen is not known. Both 60 Vbeta primers and 13 Jbeta primers went into the PCR. Repertoires were generated with immunoSEQ multiplex PCR, while TCRdb's copy carries only in-frame clones and drops some. The table counts 130,000 or so clones; approximately 1.7% lies in the top ten. There were likely unrecorded immune exposures, though donors were nominally healthy when sampled. The data were obtained in a study of cytomegalovirus exposure and HLA in healthy donors. Points from the study as a whole: When analyzed later, a missense DCLRE1C variant was found to be linked to TCR beta V- and J-gene trimming. One later analysis reportedly identified an Asian-associated ancestry cluster that showed fewer N-insertions than the approximately 600-donor mean.

Sequencing input: PBMCs. The sequence derives from a young man in good health and CMV-seronegative.

This CDR3 reads CSTRGGSNQPQHF. The CDR3 nucleotides are TGCAGCACCCGAGGGGGAAGCAATCAGCCCCAGCATTTT. The chain is built from TRBV29-1 and TRBJ1-5, with D possibly TRBD1 on 6 matching bases. The CDR3 is 13 amino acids. Trimming stripped 8 bases from V and 1 base from J, with 12 bases between. CDR1 and CDR2 (germline): SQVTM, ANQGSEA.